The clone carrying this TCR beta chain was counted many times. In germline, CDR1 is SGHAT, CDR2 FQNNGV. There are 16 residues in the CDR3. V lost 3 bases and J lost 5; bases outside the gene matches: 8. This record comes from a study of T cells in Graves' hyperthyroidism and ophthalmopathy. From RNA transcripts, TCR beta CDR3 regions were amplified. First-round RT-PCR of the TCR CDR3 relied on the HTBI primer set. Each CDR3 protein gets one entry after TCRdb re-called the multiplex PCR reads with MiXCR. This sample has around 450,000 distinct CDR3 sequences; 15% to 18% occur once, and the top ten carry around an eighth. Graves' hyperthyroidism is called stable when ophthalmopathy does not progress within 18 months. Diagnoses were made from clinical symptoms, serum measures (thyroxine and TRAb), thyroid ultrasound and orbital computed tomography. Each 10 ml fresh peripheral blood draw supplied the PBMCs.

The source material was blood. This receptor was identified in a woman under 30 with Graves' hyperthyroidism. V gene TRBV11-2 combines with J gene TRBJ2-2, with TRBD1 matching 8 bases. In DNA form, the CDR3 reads TGTGCCAGCAGCTTCATCAGGGGGCGCCGAACCGGGGAGCTGTTTTTT. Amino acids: CASSFIRGRRTGELFF. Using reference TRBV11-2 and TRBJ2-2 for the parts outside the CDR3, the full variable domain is EAGVAQSPRYKIIEKRQSVAFWCNPISGHATLYWYQQILGQGPKLLIQFQNNGVVDDSQLPKDRFSAERLKGVDSTLKIQPAKLEDSAVYLCASSFIRGRRTGELFFGEGSRLTVL.